The sample holds one count of the clone carrying this TCR beta chain. This entry belongs to a study of cytomegalovirus exposure and HLA in healthy donors. V shed 3 bases and J 5 bases; nucleotides not matched to a gene: 20. Germline-derived CDR1 and CDR2 are SGHRS and YFSETQ. The CDR3 spans 19 residues. In the PCR, 60 Vbeta and 13 Jbeta primers were used. Sequencing used immunoSEQ multiplex PCR; TCRdb keeps in-frame clones, though not all of them. The table lists some 150,000 clones, 65% to 85% of them singletons. This receptor was obtained from a middle-aged woman in good health and CMV-seropositive. Sequenced: PBMCs. This rearrangement joins TRBV5-1 to TRBJ2-3; 8 nucleotides line up with TRBD2. The CDR3 region has the DNA TGCGCCAGCAGCTACGCGACGGGAGCTGAGCGGGAGTTGGGAGATACGCAGTATTTT. Translated, it gives CASSYATGAERELGDTQYF. The variable domain in full, with the rest retrieved from reference TRBV5-1 and TRBJ2-3, is KAGVTQTPRYLIKTRGQQVTLSCSPISGHRSVSWYQQTPGQGLQFLFEYFSETQRNKGNFPGRFSGRQFSNSRSEMNVSTLELGDSALYLCASSYATGAERELGDTQYFGPGTRLTVL.